This T cell receptor (beta chain) was documented in a study of blood T cell repertoires in COVID-19. On the study more broadly: The study drew acute and convalescent COVID-19 samples from the United States, Italy and Spain. T cells, B-cell-depleted T cells, or PBMCs provided the cDNA or gDNA that served as material.

This clone was seen a handful of times. Authors' processing steps: Estimated nucleated cell counts came from reference gene primer amplification. The data were produced by immunoSEQ multiplex PCR, yet TCRdb's version contains in-frame clones alone and is incomplete. The D gene and trimming were derived from the DNA, and the V and J assignments and clone size from that table. The sample shows about 230,000 clones, 83% of them seen only once. Germline V gene data show CDR1 as SGHTA and CDR2 as FQGTGA. V lost 5 bases and J lost 3, with 16 bases in between. The CDR3 runs to 15 residues. The sequence derives from a woman in her seventies with active or convalescent COVID-19. The rearrangement uses TRBV7-3 and TRBJ1-1, with a weak D call TRBD1 (5 bases). The specimen was peripheral blood. The CDR3 loop reads CASSDLGGPYTEAFF. The CDR3 DNA follows: TGTGCCAGCAGCGACCTGGGGGGTCCGTACACTGAAGCTTTCTTT.